This T cell receptor beta chain was obtained from a study of T cell responses to AZD1222 COVID-19 vaccine. Study-wide results and limits: The repertoires were collected only after the peak T cell response. Clonal diversity was possibly underestimated, and the donors were mostly white British, with more females.

TCRdb's copy holds only in-frame clones and misses some; the assay was immunoSEQ multiplex PCR. The sample gives roughly 80,000 clones, approximately 87% of which show up once; roughly 4.7% is in the top ten. Trimming left V 5 bases short and J 10 bases short, with 23 bases between. CDR3 length: 15 amino acids. Looked up from germline, CDR1 is SNHLY and CDR2 is FYNNEI. A word on this clone: The antigen remains unidentified.

The chain couples TRBV2 to TRBJ1-1; D is perhaps TRBD1 (5 bases). This TCR derives from an adult in good health. This sample comprised peripheral blood, obtained on day 0 of MenACWY control vaccination. The CDR3 spells CASSFGSRVDKGAFF. The CDR3 DNA follows: TGTGCCAGCAGTTTCGGGAGCAGGGTGGATAAAGGAGCTTTCTTT.